The entry below describes one T cell receptor beta chain. Sequenced by immunoSEQ multiplex PCR; TCRdb stores in-frame clones only, minus some. The data hold fewer than 200,000 clones, with roughly 79% observed a single time. The record originates from a study of blood T cell repertoires in COVID-19. In germline, CDR1 is MDHEN, CDR2 SYDVKM. The CDR3 has 16 amino acids. Trimming cost V 7 bases and J 9 bases; bases outside gene matches: 15. This TCR was sampled from a woman of 80 years or more with COVID-19, enrolled during active disease. Sequenced input: peripheral blood. The chain combines TRBV28 with TRBJ2-1; 10 bases fit TRBD2. The CDR3 reads CASNPTPGLARSEQFF. The CDR3 DNA follows: TGTGCCAGCAACCCAACCCCGGGACTAGCGCGGAGTGAGCAGTTCTTC.